The sequence of this TCR beta chain was determined in a study of monozygotic twins with inflammatory bowel disease. Notes on this clonotype: Its specificity is unknown.

TCRalpha and TCRbeta cDNA went through nested PCRs of 16 and 9 cycles, two in total. TCRdb reprocessed the 5' RACE reads, with one entry per CDR3 protein and no DNA. The data include about 380,000 distinct CDR3 sequences; the top ten clones carry just over 2.5%. Study-wide findings and caveats: Among IBD patients, fewer clonotypes were shared with others than among healthy twins, especially with disease activity. Support was absent for any single strong signal or clonotype linked to IBD. Healthy co-twins had higher TCRbeta inverse Simpson diversity than their IBD twins.

This sequence originates from a human donor with ulcerative colitis or Crohn's disease, or a healthy co-twin of an affected twin (not recorded which). Sequencing was done on a sample of blood.

CDR3: CASSQGDSTGELFF. The chain has TRBV4-3 and TRBJ2-2; TCRdb's D call, TRBD1, is unchecked because there is no DNA. Germline CDR1 reads LGHNA; CDR2 reads YSLEER. The CDR3 is 14 amino acids.